This is a list of T cell receptor beta chains from one sample in a study of beta chain features in type 1 diabetes. Here immunoSEQ multiplex PCR was the method, and the copy in TCRdb shows in-frame clones only, minus some. The sample lists around 150,000 clones; 7.5% to 9.5% were seen once. The sequenced sample was central memory CD4+ T cells from blood. Receptors were obtained from a woman under 30 with type 1 diabetes. CDR3s include the opening cysteine and the closing phenylalanine or tryptophan. The order of the fields is clone size, J gene, D gene, V gene, CDR3 DNA, CDR3 protein. D genes are given only for firm matches. Some rows have no size entry. The others give once, few or many, or a class for an expanded clone.

clone_size: .
j_call: TRBJ2-3
d_call: TRBD1
v_call: TRBV7-2
cdr3_nt: TGTGCCAGCAGCTTGACAGGGATTAGCACAGATACGCAGTATTTT
cdr3_aa: CASSLTGISTDTQYF

clone_size: few
j_call: TRBJ2-7
d_call: TRBD1
v_call: TRBV4-3
cdr3_nt: TGCGCCAGCAGCCAAGATATCGGGACAGCCTACTACGAGCAGTACTTC
cdr3_aa: CASSQDIGTAYYEQYF

clone_size: few
j_call: TRBJ2-1
d_call: .
v_call: TRBV27
cdr3_nt: TGTGCCAGCAGTCCAGCGGCCAGCTCCTACAATGAGCAGTTCTTC
cdr3_aa: CASSPAASSYNEQFF

clone_size: .
j_call: TRBJ2-2
d_call: TRBD1
v_call: TRBV30
cdr3_nt: TGTGCCTGGGGACAGGGATTAAGGGAGCTGTTTTTT
cdr3_aa: CAWGQGLRELFF

clone_size: .
j_call: TRBJ1-5
d_call: TRBD1
v_call: TRBV7-8
cdr3_nt: TGTGCCAGCAGCTTAGGGGGACAGGGTGGTCAGCCCCAGCATTTT
cdr3_aa: CASSLGGQGGQPQHF

clone_size: .
j_call: TRBJ2-3
d_call: TRBD2
v_call: TRBV29-1
cdr3_nt: TGCAGCGTTGAGCCACTAGCGGGGACCACAGATACGCAGTATTTT
cdr3_aa: CSVEPLAGTTDTQYF

clone_size: few
j_call: TRBJ2-7
d_call: .
v_call: TRBV4-1
cdr3_nt: TGCGCCAGCAGCCAAAGCAGCCCCGGAGATTACTACGAGCAGTACTTC
cdr3_aa: CASSQSSPGDYYEQYF

clone_size: .
j_call: TRBJ2-1
d_call: .
v_call: TRBV29-1
cdr3_nt: TGCAGCGTTACCTGGGGGGTTTACAATGAGCAGTTCTTC
cdr3_aa: CSVTWGVYNEQFF

clone_size: .
j_call: TRBJ2-1
d_call: .
v_call: TRBV10-2
cdr3_nt: TGCGCCAGCAGTGAGGGGAGAGGTTTGAATGAGCAGTTCTTC
cdr3_aa: CASSEGRGLNEQFF

clone_size: .
j_call: TRBJ2-3
d_call: TRBD2
v_call: TRBV2
cdr3_nt: TGTGCCAGTACACTAGCGGGGTCCTCGAATACGCAGTATTTT
cdr3_aa: CASTLAGSSNTQYF

clone_size: few
j_call: TRBJ1-6
d_call: .
v_call: TRBV11-2
cdr3_nt: TGTGCCAGCAGCTTTTTCCGCGGGGATCAAGAACCCCTCCACTTT
cdr3_aa: CASSFFRGDQEPLHF

clone_size: .
j_call: TRBJ2-5
d_call: .
v_call: TRBV2
cdr3_nt: TGTGCCAGCACTCCTGATGGCGGAGGGTGGGAAGAGACCCAGTACTTC
cdr3_aa: CASTPDGGGWEETQYF

clone_size: few
j_call: TRBJ2-5
d_call: TRBD2
v_call: TRBV19
cdr3_nt: TGTGCCAGTAGTATGGCTAGCGGGGGACGCTCGGAGACCCAGTACTTC
cdr3_aa: CASSMASGGRSETQYF

clone_size: .
j_call: TRBJ1-1
d_call: .
v_call: TRBV18
cdr3_nt: TGTGCCAGCTCACCACCAGAGGCTGAAGCTTTCTTT
cdr3_aa: CASSPPEAEAFF

clone_size: few
j_call: TRBJ1-2
d_call: .
v_call: TRBV29-1
cdr3_nt: TGCAGCGTTGAAAGATCCGCGGGAGGCTACACCTTC
cdr3_aa: CSVERSAGGYTF

clone_size: few
j_call: TRBJ1-4
d_call: TRBD1
v_call: TRBV5-6
cdr3_nt: TGTGCCAGCAGCTATGTCCCGACAGGGAATGAAAAACTGTTTTTT
cdr3_aa: CASSYVPTGNEKLFF

clone_size: .
j_call: TRBJ1-2
d_call: .
v_call: TRBV30
cdr3_nt: TGTGCCTGGAGTCCCCTCGCAGGGTTCGGCGGCTACACCTTC
cdr3_aa: CAWSPLAGFGGYTF

clone_size: .
j_call: TRBJ2-5
d_call: .
v_call: TRBV20-1
cdr3_nt: TGCAGTGCTCCCTTCGGGGAGACCCAGTACTTC
cdr3_aa: CSAPFGETQYF

clone_size: .
j_call: TRBJ2-1
d_call: TRBD2
v_call: TRBV19
cdr3_nt: TGTGCCAGTAGCATGGGGGCGGGGGGGGCAGAGCAGTTCTTC
cdr3_aa: CASSMGAGGAEQFF

clone_size: once
j_call: TRBJ2-1
d_call: .
v_call: TRBV7-2
cdr3_nt: TGTGCCAGCAGCTTCGGGAGCTCCTACAATGAGCAGTTCTTC
cdr3_aa: CASSFGSSYNEQFF

clone_size: few
j_call: TRBJ1-2
d_call: .
v_call: TRBV6-5
cdr3_nt: TGTGCCAGCACCTTTTCGGGGGACCCGGCCGGGGGCTACACCTTC
cdr3_aa: CASTFSGDPAGGYTF

clone_size: .
j_call: TRBJ1-1
d_call: .
v_call: TRBV5-1
cdr3_nt: TGCGCCAGCAGCTTATACCAGATGAACACTGAAGCTTTCTTT
cdr3_aa: CASSLYQMNTEAFF

clone_size: few
j_call: TRBJ2-1
d_call: .
v_call: TRBV27
cdr3_nt: TGTGCCAGCAGTAGGGGGTACAATGAGCAGTTCTTC
cdr3_aa: CASSRGYNEQFF

clone_size: .
j_call: TRBJ1-4
d_call: .
v_call: TRBV6-5
cdr3_nt: TGTGCCAGCAGTTTAACTACCGGGAGCCTGGAAAAACTGTTTTTT
cdr3_aa: CASSLTTGSLEKLFF

clone_size: few
j_call: TRBJ2-7
d_call: .
v_call: TRBV2
cdr3_nt: TGTGCCAGCACGCTAGCCCGCTTAGACGAGCAGTACTTC
cdr3_aa: CASTLARLDEQYF

clone_size: .
j_call: TRBJ1-5
d_call: .
v_call: TRBV5-1
cdr3_nt: TGCGCCAGCAGCTTGCGACCGGACAGTAGCAATCAGCCCCAGCATTTT
cdr3_aa: CASSLRPDSSNQPQHF

clone_size: few
j_call: TRBJ2-7
d_call: TRBD1
v_call: TRBV13
cdr3_nt: TGTGCCAGCAGCTCTAGGGGCAGGGGGATCTCCTACGAGCAGTACTTC
cdr3_aa: CASSSRGRGISYEQYF

clone_size: many
j_call: TRBJ2-2
d_call: TRBD1
v_call: TRBV2
cdr3_nt: TGTGCCTCTAGACAGGGCGGGAACACCGGGGAGCTGTTTTTT
cdr3_aa: CASRQGGNTGELFF

clone_size: .
j_call: TRBJ2-2
d_call: TRBD1
v_call: TRBV2
cdr3_nt: TGTGCCAGCAGTGAAGCGGGACAGGGCGGCGGGGAGCTGTTTTTT
cdr3_aa: CASSEAGQGGGELFF

clone_size: once
j_call: TRBJ2-1
d_call: TRBD2
v_call: TRBV27
cdr3_nt: TGTGCCAGCAGTTTATCCGGTCTAGCGGGATTTAATGAGCAGTTCTTC
cdr3_aa: CASSLSGLAGFNEQFF

clone_size: few
j_call: TRBJ2-3
d_call: .
v_call: TRBV11-3
cdr3_nt: TGTGCCAGCAGCTTTTCTAGCACAGATACGCAGTATTTT
cdr3_aa: CASSFSSTDTQYF

clone_size: few
j_call: TRBJ2-2
d_call: TRBD1
v_call: TRBV4-1
cdr3_nt: TGCGCCAGCAGCCAGACAGGGATAAACACCGGGGAGCTGTTTTTT
cdr3_aa: CASSQTGINTGELFF

clone_size: few
j_call: TRBJ2-5
d_call: TRBD1
v_call: TRBV5-1
cdr3_nt: TGCGCCAGCAGCGTACCGGGACAGGGAGAGACCCAGTACTTC
cdr3_aa: CASSVPGQGETQYF

clone_size: .
j_call: TRBJ2-7
d_call: .
v_call: TRBV15
cdr3_nt: TGTGCCACCAGCAGCGCAGGGTCTGCCCGCTACGAGCAGTACTTC
cdr3_aa: CATSSAGSARYEQYF

clone_size: few
j_call: TRBJ1-2
d_call: TRBD1
v_call: TRBV28
cdr3_nt: TGTGCCAGCAGTTCCACAGGGGTTCGTGGCTACACCTTC
cdr3_aa: CASSSTGVRGYTF

clone_size: .
j_call: TRBJ2-1
d_call: .
v_call: TRBV11-3
cdr3_nt: TGTGCCAGCAGCTTAGATCCCCAGGGTTCGCAGTTCTTC
cdr3_aa: CASSLDPQGSQFF

clone_size: few
j_call: TRBJ2-7
d_call: TRBD2
v_call: TRBV2
cdr3_nt: TGTGCCAGCCTTACTAGCGGATACTCCTACGAGCAGTACTTC
cdr3_aa: CASLTSGYSYEQYF

clone_size: few
j_call: TRBJ1-1
d_call: TRBD1
v_call: TRBV19
cdr3_nt: TGTGCCAGTAGCCAGGGGGCCGGCACTGAAGCTTTCTTT
cdr3_aa: CASSQGAGTEAFF

clone_size: many
j_call: TRBJ2-3
d_call: .
v_call: TRBV7-7
cdr3_nt: TGTGCCAGCAGCTTTGGCGGAAAAGATACGCAGTATTTT
cdr3_aa: CASSFGGKDTQYF

clone_size: .
j_call: TRBJ1-1
d_call: .
v_call: TRBV5-1
cdr3_nt: TGCGCCAGCAGCTTGAGGGAGGGCGGGAACACTGAAGCTTTCTTT
cdr3_aa: CASSLREGGNTEAFF

clone_size: few
j_call: TRBJ2-2
d_call: .
v_call: TRBV6-6
cdr3_nt: TGTGCCAGCAGTTCTAACACCGGGGAGCTGTTTTTT
cdr3_aa: CASSSNTGELFF

clone_size: .
j_call: TRBJ1-3
d_call: .
v_call: TRBV28
cdr3_nt: TGTGCCAGCAGTACGGGACTCCCTGGAAACACCATATATTTT
cdr3_aa: CASSTGLPGNTIYF

clone_size: .
j_call: TRBJ1-4
d_call: TRBD1
v_call: TRBV4-2
cdr3_nt: TGTGCCAGCAGCCCCGGAGGACAGGGGGCAGGAACTAATGAAAAACTGTTTTTT
cdr3_aa: CASSPGGQGAGTNEKLFF

clone_size: few
j_call: TRBJ1-2
d_call: TRBD1
v_call: TRBV18
cdr3_nt: TGTGCCAGCTCAATCGGACAGGGTTATGGCTACACCTTC
cdr3_aa: CASSIGQGYGYTF

clone_size: many
j_call: TRBJ1-3
d_call: .
v_call: TRBV30
cdr3_nt: TGTGCCTGGAGTACGTATAGTGAAAACACCATATATTTT
cdr3_aa: CAWSTYSENTIYF

clone_size: .
j_call: TRBJ1-2
d_call: TRBD1
v_call: TRBV4-3
cdr3_nt: TGCGCCAGCAGCCGGGGACAGCCTGTTTTCTATGGCTACACCTTC
cdr3_aa: CASSRGQPVFYGYTF